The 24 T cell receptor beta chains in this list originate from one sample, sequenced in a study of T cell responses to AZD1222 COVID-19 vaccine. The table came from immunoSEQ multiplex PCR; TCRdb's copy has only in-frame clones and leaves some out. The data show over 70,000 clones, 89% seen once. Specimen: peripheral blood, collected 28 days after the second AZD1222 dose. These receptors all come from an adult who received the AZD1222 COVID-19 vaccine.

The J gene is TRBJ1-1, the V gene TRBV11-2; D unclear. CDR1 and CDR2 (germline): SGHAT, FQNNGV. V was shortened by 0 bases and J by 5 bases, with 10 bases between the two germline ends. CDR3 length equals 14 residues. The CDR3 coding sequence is TGTGCCAGCAGCTTAGATAATCGTGGGACTGAAGCTTTCTTT. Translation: CASSLDNRGTEAFF.

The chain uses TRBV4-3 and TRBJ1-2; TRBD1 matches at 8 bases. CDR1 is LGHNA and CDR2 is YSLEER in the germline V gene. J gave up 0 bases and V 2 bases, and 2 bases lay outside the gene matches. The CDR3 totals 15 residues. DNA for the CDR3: TGCGCCAGCAGCCAAACGACAGGGGCTAACTATGGCTACACCTTC. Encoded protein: CASSQTTGANYGYTF.

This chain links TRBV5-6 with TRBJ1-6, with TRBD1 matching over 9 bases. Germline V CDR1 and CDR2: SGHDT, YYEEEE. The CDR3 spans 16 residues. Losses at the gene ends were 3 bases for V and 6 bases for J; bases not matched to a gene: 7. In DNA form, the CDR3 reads TGTGCCAGCAGCTCCCCCGGGACAGGGATTAATTCACCCCTCCACTTT. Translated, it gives CASSSPGTGINSPLHF.

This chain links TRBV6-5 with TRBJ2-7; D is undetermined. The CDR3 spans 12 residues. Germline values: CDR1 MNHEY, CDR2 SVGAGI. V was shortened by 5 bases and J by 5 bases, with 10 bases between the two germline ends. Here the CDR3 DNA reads TGTGCCAGCAGTACCTATCTCCACGAGCAGTACGTC. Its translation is CASSTYLHEQYV.

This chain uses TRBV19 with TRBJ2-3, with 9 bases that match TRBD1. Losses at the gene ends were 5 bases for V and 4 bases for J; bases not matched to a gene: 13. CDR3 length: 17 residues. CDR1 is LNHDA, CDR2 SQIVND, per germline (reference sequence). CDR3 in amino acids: CASSPTLNRGRADTQYF. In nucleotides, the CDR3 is TGTGCCAGTAGTCCTACCCTTAACAGGGGGCGGGCAGATACGCAGTATTTT.

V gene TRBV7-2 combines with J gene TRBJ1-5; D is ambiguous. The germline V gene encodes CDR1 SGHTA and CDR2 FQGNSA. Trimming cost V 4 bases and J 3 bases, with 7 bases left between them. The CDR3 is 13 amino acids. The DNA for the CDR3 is TGTGCCAGCAGCTCCTCCTTCAATCAGCCCCAGCATTTT. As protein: CASSSSFNQPQHF.

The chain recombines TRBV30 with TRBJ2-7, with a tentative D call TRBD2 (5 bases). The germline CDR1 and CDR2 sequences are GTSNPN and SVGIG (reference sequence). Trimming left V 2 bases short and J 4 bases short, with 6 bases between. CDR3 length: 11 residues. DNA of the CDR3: TGTGCCTGGAGTCCGGGATACGAGCAGTACTTC. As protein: CAWSPGYEQYF. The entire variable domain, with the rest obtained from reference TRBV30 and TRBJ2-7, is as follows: SQTIHQWPATLVQPVGSPLSLECTVEGTSNPNLYWYRQAAGRGLQLLFYSVGIGQISSEVPQNLSASRPQDRQFILSSKKLLLSDSGFYLCAWSPGYEQYFGPGTRLTVT.

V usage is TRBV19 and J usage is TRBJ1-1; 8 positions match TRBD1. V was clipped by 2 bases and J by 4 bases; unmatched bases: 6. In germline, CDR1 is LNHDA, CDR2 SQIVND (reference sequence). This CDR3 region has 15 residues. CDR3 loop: CASSIMGQGATEAFF. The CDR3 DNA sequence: TGTGCCAGTAGTATAATGGGGCAGGGGGCCACTGAAGCTTTCTTT.

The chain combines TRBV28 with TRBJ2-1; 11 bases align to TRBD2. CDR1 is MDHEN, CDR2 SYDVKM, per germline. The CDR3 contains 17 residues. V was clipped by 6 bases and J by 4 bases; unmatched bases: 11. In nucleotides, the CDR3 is TGTGCCAGCAGAATCCCGGGACTAGCGGAGAATTACAATGAGCAGTTCTTC. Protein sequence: CASRIPGLAENYNEQFF. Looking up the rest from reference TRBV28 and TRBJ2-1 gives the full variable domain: DVKVTQSSRYLVKRTGEKVFLECVQDMDHENMFWYRQDPGLGLRLIYFSYDVKMKEKGDIPEGYSVSREKKERFSLILESASTNQTSMYLCASRIPGLAENYNEQFFGPGTRLTVL.

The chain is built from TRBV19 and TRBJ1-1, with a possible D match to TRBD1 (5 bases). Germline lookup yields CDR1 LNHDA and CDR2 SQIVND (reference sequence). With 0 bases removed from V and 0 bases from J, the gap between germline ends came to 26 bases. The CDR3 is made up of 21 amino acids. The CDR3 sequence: CASSIDLGRYSWQGLNTEAFF. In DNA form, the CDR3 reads TGTGCCAGTAGTATAGATCTGGGCCGGTATTCTTGGCAGGGCTTGAACACTGAAGCTTTCTTT.

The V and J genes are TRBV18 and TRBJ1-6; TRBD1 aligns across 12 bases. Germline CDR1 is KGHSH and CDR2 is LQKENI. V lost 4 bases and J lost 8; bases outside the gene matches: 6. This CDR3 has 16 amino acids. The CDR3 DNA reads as TGTGCCAGCTCACTGGGGACAGGGGGCACGGATTCACCCCTCCACTTT. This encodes CASSLGTGGTDSPLHF.

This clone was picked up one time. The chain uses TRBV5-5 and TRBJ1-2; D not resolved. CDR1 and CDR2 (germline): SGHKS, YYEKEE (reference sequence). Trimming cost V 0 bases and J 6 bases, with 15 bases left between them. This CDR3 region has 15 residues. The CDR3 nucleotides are TGTGCCAGCAGCTTGGTGGGATCACCTGCAGATGGCTACACCTTC. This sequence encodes CASSLVGSPADGYTF.

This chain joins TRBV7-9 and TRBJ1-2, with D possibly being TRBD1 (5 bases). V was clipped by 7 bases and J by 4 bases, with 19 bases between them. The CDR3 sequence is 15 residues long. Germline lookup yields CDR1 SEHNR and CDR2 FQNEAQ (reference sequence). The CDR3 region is CASMYRTKGGYGYTF. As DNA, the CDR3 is TGTGCCAGCATGTACAGGACAAAAGGAGGCTATGGCTACACCTTC.

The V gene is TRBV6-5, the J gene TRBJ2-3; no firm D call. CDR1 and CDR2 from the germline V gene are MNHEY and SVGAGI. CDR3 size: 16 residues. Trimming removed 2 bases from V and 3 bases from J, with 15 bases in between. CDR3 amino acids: CASSYMGLRSTDTQYF. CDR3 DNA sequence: TGTGCCAGCAGTTACATGGGGTTAAGAAGTACAGATACGCAGTATTTT.

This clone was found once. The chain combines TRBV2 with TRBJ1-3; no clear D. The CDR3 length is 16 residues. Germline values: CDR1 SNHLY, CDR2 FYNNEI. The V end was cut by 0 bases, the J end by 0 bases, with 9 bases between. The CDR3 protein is CASSEALRSSGNTIYF. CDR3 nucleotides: TGTGCCAGCAGTGAAGCGCTTCGGAGCTCTGGAAACACCATATATTTT.

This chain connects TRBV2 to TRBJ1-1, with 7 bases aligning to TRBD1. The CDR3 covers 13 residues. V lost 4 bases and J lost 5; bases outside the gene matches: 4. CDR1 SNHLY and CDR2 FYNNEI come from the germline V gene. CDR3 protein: CASSAAGGTEAFF. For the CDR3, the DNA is TGTGCCAGCAGTGCGGCAGGGGGGACTGAAGCTTTCTTT.

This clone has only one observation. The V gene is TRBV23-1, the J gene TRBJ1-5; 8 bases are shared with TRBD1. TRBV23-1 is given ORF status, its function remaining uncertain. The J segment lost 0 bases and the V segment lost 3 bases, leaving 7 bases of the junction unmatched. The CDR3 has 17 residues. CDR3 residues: CASSHPDRGYSNQPQHF. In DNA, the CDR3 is TGCGCCAGCAGTCACCCCGACAGGGGATATAGCAATCAGCCCCAGCATTTT.

CDR3 coding DNA: TGTGCCAGCAGTTGGACATCCGCTACTAACTATGGCTACACCTTC. Translating it yields CASSWTSATNYGYTF. The chain recombines TRBV6-2 or TRBV6-3 with TRBJ1-2; TRBD1 is a possible D gene (5 bases). V lost 4 bases and J 0 bases, leaving 12 bases between the germline ends. The CDR3 contains 15 residues. CDR1 and CDR2 (germline): MNHEY, SVGEGT.

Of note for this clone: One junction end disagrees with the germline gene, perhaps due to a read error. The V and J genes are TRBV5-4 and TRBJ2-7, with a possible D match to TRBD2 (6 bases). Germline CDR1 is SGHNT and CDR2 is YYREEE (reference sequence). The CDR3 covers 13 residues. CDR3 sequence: CASSLRGGQGKDF. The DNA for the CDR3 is TGTGCCAGCAGCTTGCGGGGAGGCCAGGGCAAGGACTTC.

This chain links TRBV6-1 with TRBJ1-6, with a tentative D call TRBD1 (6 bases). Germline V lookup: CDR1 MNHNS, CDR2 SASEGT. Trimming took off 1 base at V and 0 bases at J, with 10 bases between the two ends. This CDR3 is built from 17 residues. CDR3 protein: CASSEGGQFSYNSPLHF. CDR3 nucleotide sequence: TGTGCCAGCAGTGAAGGCGGACAGTTCTCCTATAATTCACCCCTCCACTTT.

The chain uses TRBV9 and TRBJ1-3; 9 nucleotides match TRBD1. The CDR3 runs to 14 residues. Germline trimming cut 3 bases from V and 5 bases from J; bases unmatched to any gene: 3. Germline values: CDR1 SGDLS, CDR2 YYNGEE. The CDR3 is CASSGQGERNTIYF. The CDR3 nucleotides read TGTGCCAGCAGCGGACAGGGGGAAAGAAACACCATATATTTT.

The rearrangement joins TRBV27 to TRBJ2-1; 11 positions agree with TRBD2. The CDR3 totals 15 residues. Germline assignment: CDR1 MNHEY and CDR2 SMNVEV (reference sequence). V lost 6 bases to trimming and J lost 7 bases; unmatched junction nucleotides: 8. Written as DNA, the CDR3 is TGTGCCAGCAGACACGCTAGCGGGAGGCTGAATGAGCAGTTCTTC. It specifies CASRHASGRLNEQFF.

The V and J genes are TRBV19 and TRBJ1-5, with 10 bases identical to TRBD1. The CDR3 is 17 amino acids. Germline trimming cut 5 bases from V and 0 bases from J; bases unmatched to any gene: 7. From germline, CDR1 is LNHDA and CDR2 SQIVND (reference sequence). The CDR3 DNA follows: TGTGCCAGTAGTCTCACGACAGGGGGCCTTAGCAATCAGCCCCAGCATTTT. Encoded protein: CASSLTTGGLSNQPQHF.

The CDR3 coding sequence is TGTGGGGCGGCCGGGAGGGCGGGCGAGCAGTACGTC. Its translation is CGAAGRAGEQYV. This chain links TRBV6-5 with TRBJ2-7; TRBD2 matches at 8 bases. Per germline, CDR1 MNHEY and CDR2 SVGAGI. The CDR3 consists of 12 residues.